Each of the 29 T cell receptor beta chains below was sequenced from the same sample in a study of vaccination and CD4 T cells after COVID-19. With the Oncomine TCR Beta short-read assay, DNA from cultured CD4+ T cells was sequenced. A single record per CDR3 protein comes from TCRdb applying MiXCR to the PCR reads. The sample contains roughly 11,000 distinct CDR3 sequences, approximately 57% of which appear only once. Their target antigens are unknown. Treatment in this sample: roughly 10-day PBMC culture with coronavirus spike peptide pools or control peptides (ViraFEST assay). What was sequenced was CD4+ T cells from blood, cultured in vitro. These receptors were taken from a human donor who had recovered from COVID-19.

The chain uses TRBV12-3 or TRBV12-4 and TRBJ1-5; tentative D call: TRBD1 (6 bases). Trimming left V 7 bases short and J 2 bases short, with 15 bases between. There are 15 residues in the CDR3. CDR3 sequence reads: CASNGGGRGNQPQHF. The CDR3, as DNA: TGTGCCAGCAATGGGGGGGGCCGGGGCAATCAGCCCCAGCATTTT.

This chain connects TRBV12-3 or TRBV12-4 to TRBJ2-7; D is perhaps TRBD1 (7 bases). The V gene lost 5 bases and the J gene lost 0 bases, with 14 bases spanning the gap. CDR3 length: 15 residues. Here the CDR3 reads CASSTGDSRSYEQYF. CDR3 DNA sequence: TGTGCCAGCAGTACAGGGGACTCCCGCTCCTACGAGCAGTACTTC.

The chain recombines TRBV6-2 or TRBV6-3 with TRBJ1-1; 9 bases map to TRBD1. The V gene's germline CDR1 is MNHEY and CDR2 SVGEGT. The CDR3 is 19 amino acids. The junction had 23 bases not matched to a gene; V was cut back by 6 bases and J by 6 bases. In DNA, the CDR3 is TGTGCCAGCAGGTCGGGACAGGGCACGACGATAACGGTGGGGGCTGAAGCTTTCTTT. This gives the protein CASRSGQGTTITVGAEAFF.

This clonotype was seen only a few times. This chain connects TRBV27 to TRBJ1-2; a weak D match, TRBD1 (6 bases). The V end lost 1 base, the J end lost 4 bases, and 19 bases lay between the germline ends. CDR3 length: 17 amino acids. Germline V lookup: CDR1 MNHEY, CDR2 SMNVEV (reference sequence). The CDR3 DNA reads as TGTGCCAGCAGTTTATTGGGGGCGGGGCAGGGGAGCTATGGCTACACCTTC. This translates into CASSLLGAGQGSYGYTF.

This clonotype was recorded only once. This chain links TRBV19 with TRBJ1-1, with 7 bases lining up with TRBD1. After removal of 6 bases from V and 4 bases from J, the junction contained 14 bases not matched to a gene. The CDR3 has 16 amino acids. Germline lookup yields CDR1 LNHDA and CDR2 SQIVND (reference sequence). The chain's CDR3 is CASSLSPGTATTEAFF. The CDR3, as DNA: TGTGCCAGTAGCCTCTCGCCCGGGACAGCGACCACTGAAGCTTTCTTT.

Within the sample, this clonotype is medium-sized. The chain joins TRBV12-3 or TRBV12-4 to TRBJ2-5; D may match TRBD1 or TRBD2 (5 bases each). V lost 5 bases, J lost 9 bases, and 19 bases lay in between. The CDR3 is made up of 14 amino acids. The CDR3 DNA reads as TGTGCCAGCAGTGGATCGGGAAACCTGGGGGCCCAGTACTTC. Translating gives CASSGSGNLGAQYF.

In nucleotides, the CDR3 is TGTGCCAGCAGTTTATGGGCAGGGGAGATCACTGAAGCTTTCTTT. This sequence encodes CASSLWAGEITEAFF. The rearrangement joins TRBV27 to TRBJ1-1, with TRBD1 as a possible D gene (6 bases). Trimming left V 1 base short and J 4 bases short, with 13 bases between. The CDR3 extends over 15 amino acids. CDR1 and CDR2 (germline): MNHEY, SMNVEV (reference sequence).

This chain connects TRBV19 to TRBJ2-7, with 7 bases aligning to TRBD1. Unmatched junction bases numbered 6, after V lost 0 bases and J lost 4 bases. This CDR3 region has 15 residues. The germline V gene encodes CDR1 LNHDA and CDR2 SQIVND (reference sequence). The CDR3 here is CASSIEGGVFYEQYF. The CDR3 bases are TGTGCCAGTAGTATAGAAGGGGGCGTCTTTTACGAGCAGTACTTC.

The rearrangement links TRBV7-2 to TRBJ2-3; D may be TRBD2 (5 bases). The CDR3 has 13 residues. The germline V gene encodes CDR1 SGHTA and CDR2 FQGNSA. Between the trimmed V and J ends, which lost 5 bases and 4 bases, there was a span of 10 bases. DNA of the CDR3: TGTGCCAGCAGCCAAATCGGGGCAGATACGCAGTATTTT. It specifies CASSQIGADTQYF.

The CDR3 region has the DNA TGCGCCAGCAGCTTCTTAGCGGGGGGCACAGATACGCAGTATTTT. It codes for CASSFLAGGTDTQYF. The genes are TRBV5-1 and TRBJ2-3; TRBD2 aligns across 9 bases. V dropped 2 bases and J dropped 1; count of bases not matched to a gene: 2. The length of the CDR3 is 15 residues. CDR1 is SGHRS and CDR2 is YFSETQ in the germline V gene. The whole variable domain, filled in from reference TRBV5-1 and TRBJ2-3, reads KAGVTQTPRYLIKTRGQQVTLSCSPISGHRSVSWYQQTPGQGLQFLFEYFSETQRNKGNFPGRFSGRQFSNSRSEMNVSTLELGDSALYLCASSFLAGGTDTQYFGPGTRLTVL.

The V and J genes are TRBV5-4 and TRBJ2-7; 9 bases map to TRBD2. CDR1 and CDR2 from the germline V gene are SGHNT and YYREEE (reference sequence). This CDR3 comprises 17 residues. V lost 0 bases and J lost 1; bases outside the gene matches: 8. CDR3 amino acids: CASSLGGRGGPSYEQYF. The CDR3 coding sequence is TGTGCCAGCAGCTTGGGAGGGCGGGGGGGCCCGTCCTACGAGCAGTACTTC.

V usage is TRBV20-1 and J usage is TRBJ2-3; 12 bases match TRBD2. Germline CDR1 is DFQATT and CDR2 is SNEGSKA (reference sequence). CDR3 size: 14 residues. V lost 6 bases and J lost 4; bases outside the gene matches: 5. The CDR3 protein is CSARLAGVPDTQYF. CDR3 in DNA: TGCAGTGCCCGACTAGCGGGAGTGCCAGATACGCAGTATTTT.

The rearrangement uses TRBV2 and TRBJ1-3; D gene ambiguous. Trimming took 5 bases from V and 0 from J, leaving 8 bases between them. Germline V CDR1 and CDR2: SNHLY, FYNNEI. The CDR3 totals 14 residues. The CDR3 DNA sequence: TGTGCCAGCAGTCCCCCCTACTCTGGAAACACCATATATTTT. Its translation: CASSPPYSGNTIYF.

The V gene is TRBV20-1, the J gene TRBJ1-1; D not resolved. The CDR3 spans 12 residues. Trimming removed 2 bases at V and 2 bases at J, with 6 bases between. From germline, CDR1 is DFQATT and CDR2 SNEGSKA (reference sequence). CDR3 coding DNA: TGCAGTGCTAGACGGAAAAACACTGAAGCTTTCTTT. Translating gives CSARRKNTEAFF.

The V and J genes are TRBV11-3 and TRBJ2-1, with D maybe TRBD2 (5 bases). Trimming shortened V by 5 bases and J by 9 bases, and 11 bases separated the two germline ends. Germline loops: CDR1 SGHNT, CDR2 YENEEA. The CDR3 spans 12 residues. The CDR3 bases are TGTGCCAGCAGCCGCGGTGGAGGTGAGCAGTTCTTC. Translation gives CASSRGGGEQFF.

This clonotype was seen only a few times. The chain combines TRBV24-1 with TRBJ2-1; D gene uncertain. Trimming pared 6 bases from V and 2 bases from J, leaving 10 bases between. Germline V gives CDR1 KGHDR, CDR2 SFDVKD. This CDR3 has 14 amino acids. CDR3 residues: CATSSSATYNEQFF. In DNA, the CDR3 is TGTGCCACCAGTAGTTCAGCCACCTACAATGAGCAGTTCTTC.

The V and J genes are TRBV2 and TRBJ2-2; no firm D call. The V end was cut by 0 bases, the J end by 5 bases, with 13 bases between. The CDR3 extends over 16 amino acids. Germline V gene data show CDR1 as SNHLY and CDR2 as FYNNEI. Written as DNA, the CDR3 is TGTGCCAGCAGTGAAGCCAGCCCCATGGGGACCGGGGAGCTGTTTTTT. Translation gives CASSEASPMGTGELFF.

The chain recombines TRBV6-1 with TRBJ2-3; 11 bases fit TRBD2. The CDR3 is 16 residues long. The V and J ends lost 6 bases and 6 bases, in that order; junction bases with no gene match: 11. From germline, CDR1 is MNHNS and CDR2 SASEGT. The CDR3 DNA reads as TGTGCCAGCAGGCTTGTAGCGGGAGGGCTTTACGATACGCAGTATTTT. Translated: CASRLVAGGLYDTQYF.

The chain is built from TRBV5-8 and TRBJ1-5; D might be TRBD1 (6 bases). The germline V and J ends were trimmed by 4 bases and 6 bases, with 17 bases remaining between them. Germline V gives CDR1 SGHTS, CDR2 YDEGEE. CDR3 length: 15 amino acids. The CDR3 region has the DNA TGTGCCAGCAGCCTAACATCCGGGACATCTCAGCCCCAGCATTTT. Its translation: CASSLTSGTSQPQHF. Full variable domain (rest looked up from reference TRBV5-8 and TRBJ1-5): EAGVTQSPTHLIKTRGQQATLRCSPISGHTSVYWYQQALGLGLQFLLWYDEGEERNRGNFPPRFSGRQFPNYSSELNVNALELEDSALYLCASSLTSGTSQPQHFGDGTRLSIL.

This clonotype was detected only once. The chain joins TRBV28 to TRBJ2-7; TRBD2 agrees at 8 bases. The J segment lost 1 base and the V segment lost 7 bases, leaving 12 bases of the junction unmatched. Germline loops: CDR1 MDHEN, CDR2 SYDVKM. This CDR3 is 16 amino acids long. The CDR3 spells CASTPAGGGGSYEQYF. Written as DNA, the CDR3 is TGTGCCAGCACCCCCGCGGGGGGAGGGGGGTCCTACGAGCAGTACTTC.

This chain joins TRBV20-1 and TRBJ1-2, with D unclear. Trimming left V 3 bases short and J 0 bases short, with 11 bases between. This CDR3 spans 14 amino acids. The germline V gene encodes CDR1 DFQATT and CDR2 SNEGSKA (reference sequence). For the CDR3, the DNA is TGCAGTGCTAGTAGGTCGAATTCTAACTATGGCTACACCTTC. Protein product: CSASRSNSNYGYTF.

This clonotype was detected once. In DNA, the CDR3 is TGTGCCAGCCAGCGAGAGACAGGGATGAACACCGGGGAGCTGTTTTTT. This translates into CASQRETGMNTGELFF. The rearrangement uses TRBV25-1 and TRBJ2-2; 7 bases are shared with TRBD1. The CDR3 covers 16 residues. The junction had 10 bases not matched to a gene; V was cut back by 8 bases and J by 1 base. Germline assignment: CDR1 MGHDK and CDR2 SYGVNS.

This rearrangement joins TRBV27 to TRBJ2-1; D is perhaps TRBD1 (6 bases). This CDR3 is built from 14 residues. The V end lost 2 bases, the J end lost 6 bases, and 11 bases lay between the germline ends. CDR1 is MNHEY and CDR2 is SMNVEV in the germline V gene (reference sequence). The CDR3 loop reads CASSLEEGGNEQFF. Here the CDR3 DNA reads TGTGCCAGCAGTTTAGAAGAAGGGGGCAATGAGCAGTTCTTC.

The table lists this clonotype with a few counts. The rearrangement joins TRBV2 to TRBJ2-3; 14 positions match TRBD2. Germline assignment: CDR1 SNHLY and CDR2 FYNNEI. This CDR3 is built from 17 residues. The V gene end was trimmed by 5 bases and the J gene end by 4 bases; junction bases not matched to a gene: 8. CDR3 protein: CASSSGTSGSRADTQYF. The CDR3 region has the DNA TGTGCCAGCAGTTCCGGGACTAGCGGGAGTCGGGCAGATACGCAGTATTTT.

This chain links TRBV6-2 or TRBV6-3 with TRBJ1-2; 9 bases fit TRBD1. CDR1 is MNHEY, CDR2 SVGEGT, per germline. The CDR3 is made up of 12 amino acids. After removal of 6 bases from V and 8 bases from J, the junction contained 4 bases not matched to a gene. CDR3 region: CASSGQGIGYTF. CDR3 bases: TGTGCCAGCAGCGGACAGGGGATCGGCTACACCTTC.

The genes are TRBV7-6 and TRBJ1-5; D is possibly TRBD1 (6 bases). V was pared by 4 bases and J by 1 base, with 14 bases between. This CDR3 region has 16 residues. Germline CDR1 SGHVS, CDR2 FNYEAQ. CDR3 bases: TGTGCCAGCAGCTCCTTGGGGGCTGGCAGCAATCAGCCCCAGCATTTT. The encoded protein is CASSSLGAGSNQPQHF.

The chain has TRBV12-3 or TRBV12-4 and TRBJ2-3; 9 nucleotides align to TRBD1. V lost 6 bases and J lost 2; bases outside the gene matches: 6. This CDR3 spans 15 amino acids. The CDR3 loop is CASRRTGDNTDTQYF. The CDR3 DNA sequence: TGTGCCAGCAGGAGGACAGGGGATAACACAGATACGCAGTATTTT.

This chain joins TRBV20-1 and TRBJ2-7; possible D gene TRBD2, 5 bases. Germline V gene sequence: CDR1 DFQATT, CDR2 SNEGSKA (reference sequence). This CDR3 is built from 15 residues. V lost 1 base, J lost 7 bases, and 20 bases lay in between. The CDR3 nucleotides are TGCAGTGCTAGAGGCATGAGCGGAACGCGAGGGGAGCAGTACTTC. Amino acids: CSARGMSGTRGEQYF.

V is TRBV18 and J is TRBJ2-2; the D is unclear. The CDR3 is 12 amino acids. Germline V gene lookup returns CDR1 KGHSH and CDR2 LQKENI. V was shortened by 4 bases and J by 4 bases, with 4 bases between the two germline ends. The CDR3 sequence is CASSLSTGELFF. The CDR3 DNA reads TGTGCCAGCTCACTGTCCACCGGGGAGCTGTTTTTT.